The clone carrying this T cell receptor (beta chain) was seen many times. The antigen remains unidentified. Template material for amplifying TCR beta CDR3 regions consisted of RNA transcripts. The TCR CDR3 first-round RT-PCR relied on the HTBI primer set. TCRdb used MiXCR to reprocess the multiplex PCR reads, holding one entry per CDR3 protein. The data contain some 440,000 distinct CDR3 sequences, 15% to 18% of them seen just once; the ten biggest clones take up approximately 14%. The data originate from a study of T cells in Graves' hyperthyroidism and ophthalmopathy. Graves' hyperthyroidism showing no ophthalmopathy progression within 18 months was considered stable. Fresh peripheral blood, approximately 10 ml, was the source of the PBMCs. Germline V gene data show CDR1 as ENHRY and CDR2 as SYGVKD. This CDR3 contains 12 residues. Trimming removed 10 bases from V and 4 bases from J; junction bases left unmatched: 4.

Points from the study as a whole: Ophthalmopathy and stable hyperthyroidism were separated by a 13 V-J model. Blood also carried most thyroid clonotypes expanded above 0.001.

The sequenced sample was blood. The source is a young woman with Graves' hyperthyroidism. The J gene is TRBJ1-1, the V gene TRBV10-3; 9 bases map to TRBD1. CDR3 coding DNA: TGTGCCACGGGACAGGGAACCACTGAAGCTTTCTTT. It translates to CATGQGTTEAFF.